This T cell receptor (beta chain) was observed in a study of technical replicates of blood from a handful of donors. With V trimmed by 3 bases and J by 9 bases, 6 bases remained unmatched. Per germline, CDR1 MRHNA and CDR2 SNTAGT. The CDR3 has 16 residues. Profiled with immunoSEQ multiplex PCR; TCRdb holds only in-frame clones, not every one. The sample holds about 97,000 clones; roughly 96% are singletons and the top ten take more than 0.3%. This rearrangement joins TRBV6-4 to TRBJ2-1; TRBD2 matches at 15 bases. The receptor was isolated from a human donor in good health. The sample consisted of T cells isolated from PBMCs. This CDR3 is CASSEGTSGRISEQFF. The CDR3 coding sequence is TGTGCCAGCAGTGAGGGGACTAGCGGGAGGATTAGTGAGCAGTTCTTC.